Listed here are 23 T cell receptor beta chains from one sample, sequenced in a study of blood T cell repertoires in COVID-19. Using immunoSEQ multiplex PCR, the repertoire was profiled, and TCRdb retains in-frame clones only, with some absent. The repertoire includes nearly 250,000 clones, about 84% of them detected once, and roughly 5.2% sits in the top ten. Sequencing was carried out using peripheral blood. The receptors stem from a woman aged 80 or over with COVID-19, enrolled during active disease.

The genes are TRBV5-1 and TRBJ2-7; 11 bases align to TRBD1. In germline, CDR1 is SGHRS, CDR2 YFSETQ. The CDR3 is 15 amino acids. V gave up 7 bases and J gave up 3 bases; unmatched junction bases: 9. The CDR3 loop is CASGAGGTGGYEQYF. The CDR3 DNA reads TGCGCCAGCGGGGCCGGGGGGACAGGGGGCTACGAGCAGTACTTC. The full variable domain, with the rest looked up from reference TRBV5-1 and TRBJ2-7, is KAGVTQTPRYLIKTRGQQVTLSCSPISGHRSVSWYQQTPGQGLQFLFEYFSETQRNKGNFPGRFSGRQFSNSRSEMNVSTLELGDSALYLCASGAGGTGGYEQYFGPGTRLTVT.

The rearrangement uses TRBV13 and TRBJ1-1; D might be TRBD1 (5 bases). Germline values: CDR1 PRHDT, CDR2 FYEKMQ (reference sequence). The CDR3 has 18 amino acids. V was cut by 2 bases and J by 5 bases, with 24 bases left in between. The CDR3 reads CASSLNGLPGRRGTEAFF. The DNA for the CDR3 is TGTGCCAGCAGCTTAAATGGATTGCCGGGACGGCGGGGGACTGAAGCTTTCTTT.

In this sample, this clone turned up a few times. V usage is TRBV10-3 and J usage is TRBJ2-1, with D possibly TRBD1 on 6 matching bases. In germline, CDR1 is ENHRY, CDR2 SYGVKD. V dropped 6 bases and J dropped 1 base, with 13 bases sitting between them. The CDR3 has 15 residues. The CDR3 DNA reads as TGTGCCATCAGCCCGGGACAAGGATCCTACAATGAGCAGTTCTTC. Protein sequence: CAISPGQGSYNEQFF.

This chain joins TRBV12-3 or TRBV12-4 and TRBJ1-2; 9 bases are a match to TRBD1. J was trimmed by 6 bases and V by 6 bases; bases with no gene match: 5. The CDR3 has 13 residues. CDR3 residues: CASRIQGANGYTF. CDR3 sequence (DNA): TGTGCCAGCAGGATACAGGGGGCTAATGGCTACACCTTC.

The CDR3 DNA is TGTGCCAGCTCACCCAATTTCGGTACGGGGAACACTGAAGCTTTCTTT. Translated: CASSPNFGTGNTEAFF. The rearrangement uses TRBV18 and TRBJ1-1; D is unresolved. The length of the CDR3 is 16 residues. Trimming pared 3 bases from V and 1 base from J, leaving 15 bases between. The germline gives CDR1 KGHSH, CDR2 LQKENI.

This clone was seen more than once but under ten times. The chain joins TRBV19 to TRBJ1-2; 7 nucleotides match TRBD1. The CDR3 covers 16 residues. The V and J ends lost 3 bases and 2 bases, in that order; junction bases with no gene match: 9. In germline, CDR1 is LNHDA, CDR2 SQIVND (reference sequence). The CDR3 sequence is CASSISTGTANYGYTF. CDR3 DNA: TGTGCCAGTAGTATCTCTACCGGGACAGCCAACTATGGCTACACCTTC.

The rearrangement uses TRBV5-1 and TRBJ1-1; D is uncertain. Trimming shortened V by 2 bases and J by 2 bases, and 10 bases separated the two germline ends. The CDR3 contains 14 residues. Germline V gives CDR1 SGHRS, CDR2 YFSETQ. In nucleotides, the CDR3 is TGCGCCAGCAGCTTCTCAGGCGATAACACTGAAGCTTTCTTT. Encoded protein: CASSFSGDNTEAFF.

This clone was counted once. The chain uses TRBV6-5 and TRBJ1-1, with unresolved D. The CDR3 is 15 amino acids. Germline V gives CDR1 MNHEY, CDR2 SVGAGI. The germline V and J ends were trimmed by 2 bases and 8 bases, with 18 bases remaining between them. This CDR3 reads CASSYRSRGIGEAFF. The CDR3 DNA is TGTGCCAGCAGTTACCGGTCCCGAGGCATAGGAGAAGCTTTCTTT.

The rearrangement links TRBV29-1 to TRBJ1-3, with TRBD1 matching 10 bases. CDR1 SQVTM and CDR2 ANQGSEA come from the germline V gene. This CDR3 contains 15 residues. V shed 3 bases, J shed 0 bases, and the junction held 2 bases outside the gene matches. Here the CDR3 reads CSVEGQGHSGNTIYF. As DNA, the CDR3 is TGCAGCGTTGAGGGACAGGGGCACTCTGGAAACACCATATATTTT.

The V and J genes are TRBV11-2 and TRBJ1-1, with 7 bases identical to TRBD1. Germline values: CDR1 SGHAT, CDR2 FQNNGV. V gave up 5 bases and J gave up 0 bases; unmatched junction bases: 6. The CDR3 has 15 amino acids. CDR3 in DNA: TGTGCCAGCAGCCTCCTACAGGGGTTGAACACTGAAGCTTTCTTT. This codes for CASSLLQGLNTEAFF.

DNA for the CDR3: TGTGCCAGTAGTATCACCGGGACAGGTAAAGAGACCCAGTACTTC. Its translation: CASSITGTGKETQYF. V and J are TRBV19 and TRBJ2-5; 8 bases are a match to TRBD1. With V trimmed by 3 bases and J by 3 bases, 6 bases remained unmatched. CDR3 size: 15 residues. Germline lookup yields CDR1 LNHDA and CDR2 SQIVND (reference sequence).

V is TRBV11-2 and J is TRBJ2-1, with 8 positions matching TRBD1. In germline, CDR1 is SGHAT, CDR2 FQNNGV. The CDR3 is 14 residues long. The J segment lost 6 bases and the V segment lost 1 base, leaving 2 bases of the junction unmatched. The CDR3 DNA follows: TGTGCCAGCAGCTTAGGACAGGGGCGCAATGAGCAGTTCTTC. Translated, it gives CASSLGQGRNEQFF.

V usage is TRBV6-4 and J usage is TRBJ2-2, with a tentative D call TRBD2 (6 bases). Trimming pared 8 bases from V and 2 bases from J, leaving 15 bases between. The germline V gene encodes CDR1 MRHNA and CDR2 SNTAGT. The CDR3 loop spans 15 amino acids. The chain's CDR3 is CASREQAANTGELFF. CDR3 nucleotides: TGTGCCAGCCGGGAGCAAGCTGCTAACACCGGGGAGCTGTTTTTT.

The chain recombines TRBV27 with TRBJ2-1, with 12 positions matching TRBD2. The CDR3 runs to 18 residues. Germline assignment: CDR1 MNHEY and CDR2 SMNVEV (reference sequence). The V gene end was trimmed by 5 bases and the J gene end by 3 bases; junction bases not matched to a gene: 11. As DNA, the CDR3 is TGTGCCAGCAGTCCGTACCTACTAGCGGGGGGACGCTACAATGAGCAGTTCTTC. As protein: CASSPYLLAGGRYNEQFF.

The CDR3 DNA reads TGCGCCAGCAGCTTACGACAGGGGAGTAACTATGGCTACACCTTC. It translates to CASSLRQGSNYGYTF. The chain is built from TRBV5-1 and TRBJ1-2; 8 bases align to TRBD1. The V gene's germline CDR1 is SGHRS and CDR2 YFSETQ. This CDR3 contains 15 residues. V lost 2 bases, J lost 1 base, and 4 bases stayed unmatched.

The V call is TRBV3-1 (or the pseudogene TRBV3-2), the J call TRBJ1-5, with D perhaps matching TRBD1 (5 bases). Germline V CDR1 and CDR2: LGHDT, YNNKEL (reference sequence). Trimming stripped 0 bases from V and 0 bases from J, with 6 bases between. The CDR3 totals 15 residues. The CDR3 sequence: CASSQDQGSNQPQHF. The CDR3 DNA reads as TGTGCCAGCAGCCAAGATCAGGGTAGCAATCAGCCCCAGCATTTT.

The count of this clone is one. The V and J genes are TRBV28 and TRBJ2-7; 10 bases are a match to TRBD1. This CDR3 region has 15 residues. V was clipped by 6 bases and J by 4 bases; unmatched bases: 9. From germline, CDR1 is MDHEN and CDR2 SYDVKM. This chain's CDR3 is CASSPTGTGAYEQYV. Here the CDR3 DNA reads TGTGCCAGCAGCCCCACCGGGACAGGGGCTTACGAGCAGTACGTC.

The chain employs TRBV7-2 and TRBJ2-1, with TRBD2 matching over 7 bases. This CDR3 has 14 amino acids. Germline CDR1 and CDR2: SGHTA and FQGNSA. V lost 4 bases and J lost 8; bases outside the gene matches: 8. The chain's CDR3 is CASSSRAGWDEQFF. CDR3 bases: TGTGCCAGCAGCTCGAGAGCGGGGTGGGATGAGCAGTTCTTC.

V gene TRBV28 combines with J gene TRBJ2-7, with D perhaps matching TRBD2 (7 bases). Trimming removed 9 bases from V and 5 bases from J, with 20 bases in between. This CDR3 spans 14 amino acids. Germline CDR1 MDHEN, CDR2 SYDVKM. CDR3 sequence reads: CASKKGGVRHEQYV. The CDR3 nucleotides read TGTGCCAGTAAAAAAGGGGGGGTACGGCACGAGCAGTACGTC.

J is TRBJ2-1 and V is TRBV6-5; D is undetermined. Germline CDR1 reads MNHEY; CDR2 reads SVGAGI. The CDR3 runs 11 residues. The V end was cut by 6 bases, the J end by 7 bases, with 7 bases between. CDR3 region: CASSLLNEQFF. CDR3 nucleotides: TGTGCCAGCAGCCTACTTAATGAGCAGTTCTTC.

V gene TRBV27 combines with J gene TRBJ1-2, with 10 bases lining up with TRBD1. The J segment lost 7 bases and the V segment lost 6 bases, leaving 8 bases of the junction unmatched. The CDR3 length is 14 residues. Germline V gene data show CDR1 as MNHEY and CDR2 as SMNVEV (reference sequence). The CDR3 spells CASSHGQGEGGYTF. The CDR3 bases are TGTGCCAGCAGCCACGGACAGGGGGAGGGTGGCTACACCTTC.

This clone has a handful of counts. The chain uses TRBV9 and TRBJ1-1; D may be TRBD1 (5 bases). The CDR3 length is 14 residues. Trimming removed 0 bases at V and 5 bases at J, with 11 bases between. Germline CDR1 and CDR2: SGDLS and YYNGEE. The CDR3 DNA is TGTGCCAGCAGCGTAGTTCCGGGGGGTACTGAAGCTTTCTTT. It codes for CASSVVPGGTEAFF.

The rearrangement links TRBV6-5 to TRBJ1-6; D is ambiguous. The CDR3 has 14 residues. The V and J ends lost 7 bases and 4 bases respectively, with 11 bases between them. Germline CDR1 and CDR2: MNHEY and SVGAGI. The CDR3 here is CASTEGGYNSPLHF. CDR3 DNA: TGTGCCAGCACAGAGGGCGGGTATAATTCACCCCTCCACTTT.